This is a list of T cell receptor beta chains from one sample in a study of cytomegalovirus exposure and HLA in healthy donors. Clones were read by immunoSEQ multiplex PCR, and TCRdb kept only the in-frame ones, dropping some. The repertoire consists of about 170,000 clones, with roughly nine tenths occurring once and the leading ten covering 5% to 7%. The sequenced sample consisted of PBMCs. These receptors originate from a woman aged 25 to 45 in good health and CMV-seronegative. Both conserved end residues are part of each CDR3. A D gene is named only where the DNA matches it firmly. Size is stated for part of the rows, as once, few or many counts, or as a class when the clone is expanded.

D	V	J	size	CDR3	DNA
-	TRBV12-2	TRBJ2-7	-	CASRLRTSGSYEQYF	TGTGCAAGTCGCTTACGGACTAGCGGGAGCTACGAGCAGTACTTC
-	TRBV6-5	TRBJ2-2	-	CASRNTGELFF	TGTGCCAGCCGCAACACCGGGGAGCTGTTTTTT
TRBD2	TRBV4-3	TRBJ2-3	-	CASSQDLIAGEADTQYF	TGCGCCAGCAGCCAAGATCTCATAGCGGGAGAGGCAGATACGCAGTATTTT
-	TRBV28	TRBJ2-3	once	CASRPGGTDTQYF	TGTGCCAGCAGGCCAGGCGGCACAGATACGCAGTATTTT
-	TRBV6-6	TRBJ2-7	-	CASSYSRWVGSYEQYF	TGTGCCAGCAGTTACTCTAGGTGGGTGGGGAGCTACGAGCAGTACTTC
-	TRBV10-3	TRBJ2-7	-	CAISESRSSYEQYF	TGTGCCATCAGTGAGTCGCGTAGCTCCTACGAGCAGTACTTC
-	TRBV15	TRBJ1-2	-	CATSRDLEILYGYTF	TGTGCCACCAGCAGAGATCTAGAGATTCTCTATGGCTACACCTTC
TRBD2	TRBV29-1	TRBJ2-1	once	CSVVAGASYNEQFF	TGCAGCGTTGTAGCGGGAGCATCCTACAATGAGCAGTTCTTC
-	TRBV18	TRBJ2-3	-	CASSPQGGHTDTQYF	TGTGCCAGCTCACCGCAGGGGGGACACACAGATACGCAGTATTTT
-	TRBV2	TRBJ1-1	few	CASSVWQRTEAFF	TGTGCCAGCAGTGTATGGCAGCGAACTGAAGCTTTCTTT
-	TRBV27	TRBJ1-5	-	CASSLSARVQPQHF	TGTGCCAGCAGTTTATCGGCGAGGGTTCAGCCCCAGCATTTT
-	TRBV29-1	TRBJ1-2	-	CSVVNSRARFNYGYTF	TGCAGCGTTGTAAATTCGAGGGCGAGGTTTAACTATGGCTACACCTTC
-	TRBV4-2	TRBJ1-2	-	CASSQEGTSTDYGYTF	TGTGCCAGCAGCCAAGAAGGGACGTCGACCGACTATGGCTACACCTTC
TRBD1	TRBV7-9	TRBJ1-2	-	CASSSGTGGDSGYTF	TGTGCCAGCAGCTCAGGCACAGGGGGCGATAGTGGCTACACCTTC
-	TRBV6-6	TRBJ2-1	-	CASSKPGGGASNEQFF	TGTGCCAGCAGCAAACCGGGTGGGGGGGCCTCCAATGAGCAGTTCTTC
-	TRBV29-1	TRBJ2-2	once	CSVADRGIGELFF	TGCAGCGTTGCGGATAGGGGGATCGGGGAGCTGTTTTTT
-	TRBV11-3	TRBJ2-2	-	CASSSSPTGELFF	TGTGCCAGCAGCAGTTCACCCACCGGGGAGCTGTTTTTT
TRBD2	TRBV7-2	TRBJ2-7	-	CASSSGLAGRYYEQYF	TGTGCCAGCAGCTCGGGACTAGCGGGACGATACTACGAGCAGTACTTC
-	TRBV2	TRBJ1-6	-	CASSPGRGSSYNSPLHF	TGTGCCAGCAGCCCTGGACGGGGAAGCTCCTATAATTCACCCCTCCACTTT
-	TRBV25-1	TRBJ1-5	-	CASSAEQGNQPQHF	TGTGCCAGCAGTGCGGAACAGGGAAATCAGCCCCAGCATTTT
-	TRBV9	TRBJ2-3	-	CASSVRAGSTDTQYF	TGTGCCAGCAGCGTAAGGGCGGGTAGCACAGATACGCAGTATTTT
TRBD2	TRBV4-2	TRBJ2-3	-	CASSQALAGAADTQYF	TGTGCCAGCAGCCAAGCTTTAGCGGGAGCAGCAGATACGCAGTATTTT